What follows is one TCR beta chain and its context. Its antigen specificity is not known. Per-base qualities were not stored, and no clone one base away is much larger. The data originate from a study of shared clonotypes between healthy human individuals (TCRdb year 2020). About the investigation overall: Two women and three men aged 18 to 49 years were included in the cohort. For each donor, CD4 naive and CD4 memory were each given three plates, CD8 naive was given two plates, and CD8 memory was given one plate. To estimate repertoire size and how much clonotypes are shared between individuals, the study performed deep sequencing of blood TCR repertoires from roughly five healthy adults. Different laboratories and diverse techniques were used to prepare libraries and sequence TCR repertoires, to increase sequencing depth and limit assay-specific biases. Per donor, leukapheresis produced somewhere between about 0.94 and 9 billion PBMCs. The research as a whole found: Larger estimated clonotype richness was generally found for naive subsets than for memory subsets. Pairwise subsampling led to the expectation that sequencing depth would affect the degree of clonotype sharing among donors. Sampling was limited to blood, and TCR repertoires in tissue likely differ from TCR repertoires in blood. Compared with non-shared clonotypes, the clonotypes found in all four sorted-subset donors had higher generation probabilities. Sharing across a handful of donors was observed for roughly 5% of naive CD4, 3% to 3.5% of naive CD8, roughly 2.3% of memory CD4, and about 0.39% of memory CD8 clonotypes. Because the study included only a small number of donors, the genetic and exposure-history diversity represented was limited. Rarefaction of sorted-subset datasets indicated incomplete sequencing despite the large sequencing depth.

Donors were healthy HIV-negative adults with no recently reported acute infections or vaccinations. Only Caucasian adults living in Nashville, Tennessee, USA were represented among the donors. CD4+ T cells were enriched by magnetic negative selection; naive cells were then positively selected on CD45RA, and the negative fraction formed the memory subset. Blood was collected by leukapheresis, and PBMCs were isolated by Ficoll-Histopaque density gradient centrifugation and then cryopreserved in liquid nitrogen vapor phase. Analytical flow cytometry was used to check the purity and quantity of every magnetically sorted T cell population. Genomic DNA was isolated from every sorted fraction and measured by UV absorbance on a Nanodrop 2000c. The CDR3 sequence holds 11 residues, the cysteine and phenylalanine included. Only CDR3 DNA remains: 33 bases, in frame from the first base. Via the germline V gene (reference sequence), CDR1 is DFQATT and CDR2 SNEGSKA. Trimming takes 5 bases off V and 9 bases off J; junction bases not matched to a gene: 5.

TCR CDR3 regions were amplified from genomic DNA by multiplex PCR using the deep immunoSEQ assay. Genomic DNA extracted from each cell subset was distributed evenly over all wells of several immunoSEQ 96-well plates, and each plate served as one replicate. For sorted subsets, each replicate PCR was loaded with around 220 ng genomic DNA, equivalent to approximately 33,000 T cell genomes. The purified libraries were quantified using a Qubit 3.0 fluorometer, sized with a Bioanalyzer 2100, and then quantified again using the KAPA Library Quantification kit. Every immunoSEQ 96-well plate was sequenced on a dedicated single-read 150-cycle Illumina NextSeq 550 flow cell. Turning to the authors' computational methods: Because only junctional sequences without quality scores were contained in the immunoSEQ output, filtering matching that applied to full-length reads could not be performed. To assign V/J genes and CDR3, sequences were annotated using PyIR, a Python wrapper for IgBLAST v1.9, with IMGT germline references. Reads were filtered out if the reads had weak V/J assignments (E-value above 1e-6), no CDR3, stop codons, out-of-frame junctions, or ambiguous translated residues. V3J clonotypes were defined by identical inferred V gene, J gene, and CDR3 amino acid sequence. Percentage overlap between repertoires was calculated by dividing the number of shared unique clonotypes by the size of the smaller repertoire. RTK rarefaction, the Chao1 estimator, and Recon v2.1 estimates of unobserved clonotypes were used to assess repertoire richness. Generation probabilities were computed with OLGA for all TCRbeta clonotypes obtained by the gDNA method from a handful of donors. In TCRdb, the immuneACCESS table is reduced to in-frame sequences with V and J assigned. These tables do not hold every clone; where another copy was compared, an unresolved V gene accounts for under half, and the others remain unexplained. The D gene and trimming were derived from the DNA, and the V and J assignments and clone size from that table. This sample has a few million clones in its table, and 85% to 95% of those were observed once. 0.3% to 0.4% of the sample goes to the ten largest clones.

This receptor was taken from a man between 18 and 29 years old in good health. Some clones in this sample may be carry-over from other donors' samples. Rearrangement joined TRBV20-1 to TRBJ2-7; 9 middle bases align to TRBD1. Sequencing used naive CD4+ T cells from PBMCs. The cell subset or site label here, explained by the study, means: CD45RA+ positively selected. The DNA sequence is TGCAGTGCTTCTGGACAGGGGACGCAGTACTTC. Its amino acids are CSASGQGTQYF.